Below are 32 T cell receptor beta chains sequenced from a single sample in a study of blood T cell repertoires in COVID-19. Method: immunoSEQ multiplex PCR; TCRdb's copy keeps in-frame clones and lacks some. The data contain 200,000 to 250,000 clones, about 90% of them seen just once; the ten biggest clones take up less than 4%. The sequencing input was peripheral blood. These receptors were taken from a woman aged 25 to 39 who had recovered from COVID-19.

This clone was counted only a few times. The chain couples TRBV3-1 (or the pseudogene TRBV3-2) to TRBJ1-6; D remains ambiguous. V lost 0 bases, J lost 8 bases, and 11 bases lay in between. Germline V lookup: CDR1 LGHDT, CDR2 YNNKEL (reference sequence). The CDR3 runs 15 residues. The CDR3 region has the DNA TGTGCCAGCAGCCAAGAGCTGGGCTGGGATTCACCCCTCCACTTT. This encodes CASSQELGWDSPLHF.

CDR3 nucleotide sequence: TGTGCCAGCAGTCTGGTGGCTAGCGGGGGGAATACGCAGTATTTT. It encodes CASSLVASGGNTQYF. This chain connects TRBV5-6 to TRBJ2-3; 11 bases are a match to TRBD2. CDR3 length: 15 residues. Germline V gene data show CDR1 as SGHDT and CDR2 as YYEEEE. V lost 5 bases, J lost 7 bases, and 9 bases stayed unmatched.

A few counts support this clone. The junction departs from germline at one end; a sequencing error may be responsible. The CDR3 bases are TGTGCCAGCAGCCCATCGGGACTAGCGGGGTCCGCGCACTTC. Its translation is CASSPSGLAGSAHF. The chain joins TRBV7-2 to TRBJ2-5, with TRBD2 matching over 13 bases. Germline V gene data show CDR1 as SGHTA and CDR2 as FQGNSA. The CDR3 consists of 14 residues.

The gene calls are TRBV24-1 and TRBJ1-4; D is unresolved. This CDR3 has 14 residues. CDR1 and CDR2 (germline): KGHDR, SFDVKD. V lost 6 bases and J lost 5, with 12 bases in between. CDR3 sequence reads: CATSLNTFNEKLFF. The CDR3 bases are TGTGCCACCAGTCTCAACACCTTCAATGAAAAACTGTTTTTT.

This chain links TRBV7-6 with TRBJ2-6, with 7 bases that match TRBD1. CDR1 and CDR2 from the germline V gene are SGHVS and FNYEAQ. This CDR3 region has 17 residues. V was pared by 4 bases and J by 1 base, with 7 bases of the junction left unmatched. In nucleotides, the CDR3 is TGTGCCAGCAGCTCGAGGTTCAGGGGGTCTGGGGCCAACGTCCTGACTTTC. Translating gives CASSSRFRGSGANVLTF.

The genes are TRBV6-2 or TRBV6-3 and TRBJ2-5; 14 nucleotides match TRBD2. Germline assignment: CDR1 MNHEY and CDR2 SVGEGT. This CDR3 is built from 16 residues. V lost 6 bases to trimming and J lost 4 bases; unmatched junction nucleotides: 7. CDR3 sequence reads: CASSPRLAGGPETQYF. The CDR3 DNA follows: TGTGCCAGCAGCCCGAGACTAGCGGGGGGGCCAGAGACCCAGTACTTC.

V gene TRBV7-2 combines with J gene TRBJ2-2; a possible D gene is TRBD2 (6 bases). Germline-derived CDR1 and CDR2 are SGHTA and FQGNSA. The CDR3 length is 17 residues. V was cut by 0 bases and J by 7 bases, with 18 bases left in between. The CDR3 DNA reads TGTGCCAGCAGCTTAGCACCGGGACGGGGGTCGAGCGGGGAGCTGTTTTTT. This sequence encodes CASSLAPGRGSSGELFF.

The chain joins TRBV11-2 to TRBJ2-1, with 8 bases aligning to TRBD2. Trimming cost V 2 bases and J 3 bases; bases outside gene matches: 9. The CDR3 sequence is 17 residues long. Germline V lookup: CDR1 SGHAT, CDR2 FQNNGV. The CDR3 region is CASSLFPSGGDYNEQFF. Here the CDR3 DNA reads TGTGCCAGCAGCTTATTCCCCAGCGGGGGTGACTACAATGAGCAGTTCTTC.

Points on this clone: One end of the junction varies from germline; a read error may be responsible. This chain uses TRBV5-6 with TRBJ2-3; a possible D gene is TRBD2 (6 bases). The CDR3 covers 15 residues. Germline CDR1 reads SGHDT; CDR2 reads YYEEEE. The CDR3 sequence: CASAKPGEDTNTQYF. CDR3 nucleotides: TGTGCCAGCGCCAAACCCGGGGAGGACACAAATACGCAGTATTTT.

The gene calls are TRBV13 and TRBJ2-1; 11 bases match TRBD2. The CDR3 covers 15 residues. V dropped 5 bases and J dropped 2; count of bases not matched to a gene: 2. Germline V gene sequence: CDR1 PRHDT, CDR2 FYEKMQ (reference sequence). The chain's CDR3 is CASSLSGGAYNEQFF. The CDR3, as DNA: TGTGCCAGCAGCCTTAGCGGGGGGGCCTACAATGAGCAGTTCTTC.

The CDR3 DNA follows: TGTGCCAGCAGTTCCCAGGGTGTTTACAATGAGCAGTTCTTC. It is translated as CASSSQGVYNEQFF. The chain joins TRBV27 to TRBJ2-1, with D possibly being TRBD1 (5 bases). The CDR3 is made up of 14 amino acids. Trimming stripped 4 bases from V and 4 bases from J, with 11 bases between. Germline V lookup: CDR1 MNHEY, CDR2 SMNVEV (reference sequence).

The rearrangement uses TRBV29-1 and TRBJ1-1; no clear D. From germline, CDR1 is SQVTM and CDR2 ANQGSEA. This CDR3 has 13 residues. Trimming took 6 bases from V and 8 from J, leaving 19 bases between them. CDR3 sequence: CSVSGLGLGEAFF. CDR3 nucleotides: TGCAGCGTCTCGGGTCTCGGACTAGGGGAAGCTTTCTTT. The full variable domain, its missing parts supplied by reference TRBV29-1 and TRBJ1-1, is SAVISQKPSRDICQRGTSLTIQCQVDSQVTMMFWYRQQPGQSLTLIATANQGSEATYESGFVIDKFPISRPNLTFSTLTVSNMSPEDSSIYLCSVSGLGLGEAFFGQGTRLTVV.

The CDR3 DNA sequence: TGTGCCAGCAGTTACTCGTGGGGCCTGAACACTGAAGCTTTCTTT. It codes for CASSYSWGLNTEAFF. The chain has TRBV6-5 and TRBJ1-1; tentative D call: TRBD1 (5 bases). The CDR3 has 15 residues. Germline lookup yields CDR1 MNHEY and CDR2 SVGAGI. V shed 0 bases and J shed 0 bases, with 8 bases lying between them.

The rearrangement uses TRBV7-9 and TRBJ2-7, with a possible D match to TRBD1 (5 bases). The CDR3 runs to 13 residues. The ends were cut back, 1 base at V and 5 bases at J, with 9 bases in the middle. CDR1 SEHNR and CDR2 FQNEAQ come from the germline V gene (reference sequence). DNA for the CDR3: TGTGCCAGCAGCTTAGGACAGCCCCACGAGCAGTACTTC. Translating it yields CASSLGQPHEQYF. Filled out from reference TRBV7-9 and TRBJ2-7, the complete variable domain reads DTGVSQNPRHKITKRGQNVTFRCDPISEHNRLYWYRQTLGQGPEFLTYFQNEAQLEKSRLLSDRFSAERPKGSFSTLEIQRTEQGDSAMYLCASSLGQPHEQYFGPGTRLTVT.

The chain links TRBV7-2 to TRBJ2-1; D might be TRBD2 (6 bases). With 4 bases removed from V and 7 bases from J, the gap between germline ends came to 20 bases. CDR1 and CDR2 from the germline V gene are SGHTA and FQGNSA. The CDR3 length is 16 residues. The CDR3 nucleotides are TGTGCCAGCAGCTCACACCCTCCAGCGGCGGGGAATGAGCAGTTCTTC. It encodes CASSSHPPAAGNEQFF.

This chain connects TRBV5-5 to TRBJ2-1; D gene ambiguous. This CDR3 region has 16 residues. Trimming shortened V by 1 base and J by 4 bases, and 15 bases separated the two germline ends. Germline V gene sequence: CDR1 SGHKS, CDR2 YYEKEE (reference sequence). CDR3 in amino acids: CASSLLVTTKYNEQFF. DNA of the CDR3: TGTGCCAGCAGCTTGTTGGTCACAACGAAATACAATGAGCAGTTCTTC.

The chain recombines TRBV20-1 with TRBJ1-1, with unresolved D. The CDR3 length is 11 residues. The germline V gene encodes CDR1 DFQATT and CDR2 SNEGSKA (reference sequence). Trimming stripped 3 bases from V and 3 bases from J, with 5 bases between. CDR3 region: CSASSDTEAFF. The CDR3 region has the DNA TGCAGTGCTAGTTCAGACACTGAAGCTTTCTTT.

V gene TRBV2 combines with J gene TRBJ1-1; 10 bases agree with TRBD1. V shed 7 bases, J shed 5 bases, and the junction held 7 bases outside the gene matches. There are 14 residues in the CDR3. The germline V gene encodes CDR1 SNHLY and CDR2 FYNNEI. CDR3 region: CASKSGQGGTEAFF. The CDR3 DNA sequence: TGTGCCAGCAAGTCAGGACAGGGGGGGACTGAAGCTTTCTTT.

V and J are TRBV4-1 and TRBJ1-6; 9 bases agree with TRBD1. CDR1 and CDR2 from the germline V gene are MGHRA and YSYEKL. Trimming cost V 4 bases and J 8 bases; bases outside gene matches: 3. The CDR3 covers 14 residues. CDR3 loop: CASSPTGGDSPLHF. CDR3 DNA: TGCGCCAGCAGCCCCACAGGGGGCGATTCACCCCTCCACTTT.

J is TRBJ2-6 and V is TRBV2; TRBD1 agrees at 9 bases. Trimming removed 5 bases from V and 0 bases from J; junction bases left unmatched: 5. The CDR3 has 17 amino acids. CDR1 SNHLY and CDR2 FYNNEI come from the germline V gene. CDR3 residues: CASSPGTGHSGANVLTF. CDR3 sequence (DNA): TGTGCCAGCAGTCCCGGGACAGGGCACTCTGGGGCCAACGTCCTGACTTTC.

The chain uses TRBV2 and TRBJ2-3; maybe TRBD1 (5 bases). This CDR3 spans 11 amino acids. Germline V gives CDR1 SNHLY, CDR2 FYNNEI. V was pared by 5 bases and J by 12 bases, with 12 bases between. The CDR3 protein is CASSQGLIQYF. The CDR3 DNA reads TGTGCCAGCAGTCAGGGTTTAATTCAGTATTTT.

V and J are TRBV7-2 and TRBJ1-4; 7 positions agree with TRBD1. Unmatched junction bases numbered 7, after V lost 5 bases and J lost 4 bases. The germline gives CDR1 SGHTA, CDR2 FQGNSA. The CDR3 runs to 15 residues. The CDR3 here is CASSPPTGLNEKLFF. The CDR3 nucleotides read TGTGCCAGCAGCCCGCCGACAGGGCTTAATGAAAAACTGTTTTTT.

The chain combines TRBV11-2 with TRBJ2-7; perhaps TRBD1 as D (6 bases). This CDR3 contains 16 residues. The germline gives CDR1 SGHAT, CDR2 FQNNGV. The V gene lost 5 bases and the J gene lost 5 bases, with 22 bases spanning the gap. CDR3 region: CASSPPQAGANDEQYF. Here the CDR3 DNA reads TGTGCCAGCAGCCCCCCCCAGGCAGGGGCAAACGACGAGCAGTACTTC.

The chain has TRBV19 and TRBJ2-1; 8 bases are a match to TRBD1. In germline, CDR1 is LNHDA, CDR2 SQIVND (reference sequence). CDR3 size: 17 residues. V lost 5 bases and J lost 0; bases outside the gene matches: 9. The CDR3 DNA sequence: TGTGCCAGTAGTCCTTTGGACAGGGCGAGCTCCTACAATGAGCAGTTCTTC. Translated, it gives CASSPLDRASSYNEQFF.

This chain uses TRBV14 with TRBJ2-3; 7 nucleotides match TRBD2. Unmatched junction bases numbered 9, after V lost 6 bases and J lost 0 bases. Germline V gives CDR1 SGHDN, CDR2 FVKESK. CDR3 length: 16 residues. The CDR3: CASSPTGGYSTDTQYF. The CDR3 DNA sequence: TGTGCCAGCAGTCCAACCGGGGGGTATAGCACAGATACGCAGTATTTT.

The chain uses TRBV29-1 and TRBJ1-1; 8 bases agree with TRBD1. There are 17 residues in the CDR3. Looked up from germline, CDR1 is SQVTM and CDR2 is ANQGSEA. The ends lost 1 base at V and 0 bases at J; junction bases unmatched: 10. The CDR3 is CSVEAWTGRGMNTEAFF. The DNA for the CDR3 is TGCAGCGTTGAAGCCTGGACAGGGAGAGGAATGAACACTGAAGCTTTCTTT. The whole variable domain, filled in from reference TRBV29-1 and TRBJ1-1, reads SAVISQKPSRDICQRGTSLTIQCQVDSQVTMMFWYRQQPGQSLTLIATANQGSEATYESGFVIDKFPISRPNLTFSTLTVSNMSPEDSSIYLCSVEAWTGRGMNTEAFFGQGTRLTVV.

CDR3 residues: CASSFSQNREAFF. For the CDR3, the DNA is TGTGCCAGCAGCTTTAGCCAGAACAGGGAAGCTTTCTTT. The rearrangement links TRBV3-1 (or the pseudogene TRBV3-2) to TRBJ1-1; TRBD1 is a possible D gene (5 bases). CDR3 length: 13 residues. V lost 5 bases, J lost 8 bases, and 15 bases lay in between. Germline-derived CDR1 and CDR2 are LGHDT and YNNKEL (reference sequence).

The genes are TRBV5-1 and TRBJ1-5, with 7 bases lining up with TRBD1. Looked up from germline, CDR1 is SGHRS and CDR2 is YFSETQ. This CDR3 contains 17 residues. J was trimmed by 3 bases and V by 0 bases; bases with no gene match: 9. DNA for the CDR3: TGCGCCAGCAGCTTGGGTCTCGACAGGGTTTCCAATCAGCCCCAGCATTTT. Its protein product is CASSLGLDRVSNQPQHF.

The J gene is TRBJ1-1, the V gene TRBV19; D not resolved. The ends were cut back, 7 bases at V and 6 bases at J, with 15 bases in the middle. CDR3 length: 13 residues. Germline CDR1 is LNHDA and CDR2 is SQIVND (reference sequence). CDR3 sequence reads: CASTQHPSAEAFF. CDR3 coding DNA: TGTGCCAGTACCCAACATCCCAGTGCTGAAGCTTTCTTT.

In its sample, this clone was seen a few times. This chain uses TRBV13 with TRBJ1-2, with D maybe TRBD1 (6 bases). The germline V gene has CDR1 PRHDT and CDR2 FYEKMQ (reference sequence). This CDR3 has 14 residues. V lost 2 bases to trimming and J lost 6 bases, with 13 bases between them. The CDR3: CASSLPGTLDGYTF. CDR3 sequence (DNA): TGTGCCAGCAGCTTACCAGGGACACTGGATGGCTACACCTTC. Combining the CDR3 with reference TRBV13 and TRBJ1-2 gives the whole variable domain AAGVIQSPRHLIKEKRETATLKCYPIPRHDTVYWYQQGPGQDPQFLISFYEKMQSDKGSIPDRFSAQQFSDYHSELNMSSLELGDSALYFCASSLPGTLDGYTFGSGTRLTVV.

This clone has just one count. The genes are TRBV9 and TRBJ1-3, with D possibly TRBD1 on 6 matching bases. CDR3 size: 14 residues. The V gene's germline CDR1 is SGDLS and CDR2 YYNGEE. Trimming pared 4 bases from V and 4 bases from J, leaving 12 bases between. The CDR3 reads CASSPRTAGNTIYF. CDR3 coding DNA: TGTGCCAGCAGCCCCAGGACAGCCGGAAACACCATATATTTT. Filled out from reference TRBV9 and TRBJ1-3, the complete variable domain reads DSGVTQTPKHLITATGQRVTLRCSPRSGDLSVYWYQQSLDQGLQFLIQYYNGEERAKGNILERFSAQQFPDLHSELNLSSLELGDSALYFCASSPRTAGNTIYFGEGSWLTVV.

The chain combines TRBV5-5 with TRBJ1-6, with 9 positions matching TRBD1. The trim removed 4 bases at V and 8 bases at J, leaving 7 bases unmatched. The CDR3 sequence is 15 residues long. The V gene's germline CDR1 is SGHKS and CDR2 YYEKEE (reference sequence). CDR3 protein: CASSIRTGVDSPLHF. CDR3 bases: TGTGCCAGCAGCATACGGACAGGGGTGGATTCACCCCTCCACTTT.